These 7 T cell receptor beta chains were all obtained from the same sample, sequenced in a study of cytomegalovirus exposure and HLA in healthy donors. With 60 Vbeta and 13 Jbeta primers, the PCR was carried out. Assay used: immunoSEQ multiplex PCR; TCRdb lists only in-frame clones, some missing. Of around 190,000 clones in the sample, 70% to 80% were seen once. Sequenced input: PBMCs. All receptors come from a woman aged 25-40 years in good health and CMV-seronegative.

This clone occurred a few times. CDR3 DNA: TGTGCCAGCAGCACGCCGCGGGGGGGCACCTACGAGCAGTACTTC. Encoded protein: CASSTPRGGTYEQYF. The chain couples TRBV13 to TRBJ2-7, with 9 bases that match TRBD2. The CDR3 is 15 amino acids. The germline V gene has CDR1 PRHDT and CDR2 FYEKMQ (reference sequence). V lost 5 bases, J lost 2 bases, and 7 bases stayed unmatched.

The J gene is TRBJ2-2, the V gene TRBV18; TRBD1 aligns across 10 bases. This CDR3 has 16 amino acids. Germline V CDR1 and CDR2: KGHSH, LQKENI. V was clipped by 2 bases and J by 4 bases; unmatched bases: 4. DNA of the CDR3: TGTGCCAGCTCACCATTCAGGACAGGGGGCACCGGGGAGCTGTTTTTT. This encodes CASSPFRTGGTGELFF.

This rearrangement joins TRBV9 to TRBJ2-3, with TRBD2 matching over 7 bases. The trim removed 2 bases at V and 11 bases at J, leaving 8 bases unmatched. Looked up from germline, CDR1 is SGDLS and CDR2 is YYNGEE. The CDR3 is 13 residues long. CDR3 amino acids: CASSVRDGGKQYF. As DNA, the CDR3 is TGTGCCAGCAGCGTTCGCGACGGGGGGAAGCAGTATTTT.

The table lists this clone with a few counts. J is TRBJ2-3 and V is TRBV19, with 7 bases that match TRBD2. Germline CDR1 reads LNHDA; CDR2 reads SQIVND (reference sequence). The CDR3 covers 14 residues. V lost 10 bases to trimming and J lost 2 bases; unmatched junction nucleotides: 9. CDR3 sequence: CATSRRGTTDTQYF. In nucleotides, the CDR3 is TGTGCCACCTCGCGGCGGGGGACCACAGATACGCAGTATTTT. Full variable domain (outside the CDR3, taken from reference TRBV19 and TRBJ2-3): DGGITQSPKYLFRKEGQNVTLSCEQNLNHDAMYWYRQDPGQGLRLIYYSQIVNDFQKGDIAEGYSVSREKKESFPLTVTSAQKNPTAFYLCATSRRGTTDTQYFGPGTRLTVL.

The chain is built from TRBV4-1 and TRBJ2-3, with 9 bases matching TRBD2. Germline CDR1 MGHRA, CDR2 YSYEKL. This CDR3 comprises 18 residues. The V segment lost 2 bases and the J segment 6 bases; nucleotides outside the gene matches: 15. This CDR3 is CASSQLTTGTSFPDTQYF. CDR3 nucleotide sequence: TGCGCCAGCAGCCAACTAACCACCGGGACTAGCTTTCCGGATACGCAGTATTTT.

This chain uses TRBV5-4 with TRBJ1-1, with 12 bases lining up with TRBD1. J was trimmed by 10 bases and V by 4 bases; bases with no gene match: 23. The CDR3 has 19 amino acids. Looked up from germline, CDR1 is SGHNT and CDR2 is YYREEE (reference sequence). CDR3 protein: CASSTLMGTGGYLKGVAFF. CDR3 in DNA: TGTGCCAGCAGCACCTTGATGGGGACAGGGGGCTATCTTAAGGGCGTAGCTTTCTTT.

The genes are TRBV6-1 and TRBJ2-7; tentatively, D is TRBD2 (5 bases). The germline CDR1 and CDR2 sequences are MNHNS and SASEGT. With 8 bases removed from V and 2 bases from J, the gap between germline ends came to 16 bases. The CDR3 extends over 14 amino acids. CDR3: CASQSVRATYEQYF. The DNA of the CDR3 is TGTGCCAGCCAAAGCGTGAGGGCAACCTACGAGCAGTACTTC.